Below are 20 T cell receptor beta chains sequenced from a single sample in a study of blood T cell repertoires in COVID-19 (dated by TCRdb to about 2020). The library was generated by the immunoSEQ multiplex PCR assay. TCRdb mirrors the immuneACCESS table, restricted to in-frame sequences. Some clones are absent from its copies; in checked studies, under half trace to an unresolved V gene, and the reason for the others is unknown. The sample table holds about 280,000 clones, of which less than 85% were seen once. Roughly 2.6% of the sample comes from the top ten. Sequenced sample: PBMCs or T cells enriched from blood (not recorded which). Every receptor here comes from a woman in her forties or fifties who had recovered from COVID-19.

This clone has more than one count but fewer than ten. This chain uses TRBV6-5 with TRBJ1-6; 9 bases agree with TRBD1. V was pared by 6 bases and J by 6 bases, with 6 bases of the junction left unmatched. Germline CDR1 is MNHEY and CDR2 is SVGAGI. The length of the CDR3 is 15 residues. CDR3 DNA sequence: TGTGCCAGCAGCACACTGACAGGGGGTAATTCACCCCTCCACTTT. It specifies CASSTLTGGNSPLHF.

V gene TRBV18 combines with J gene TRBJ2-1, with D possibly TRBD2 on 5 matching bases. The V end was cut by 6 bases, the J end by 5 bases, with 17 bases between. Germline values: CDR1 KGHSH, CDR2 LQKENI. The CDR3 sequence is 15 residues long. The DNA for the CDR3 is TGTGCCAGCTCCCCTCGGCGGGCAGCGCACAATGAGCAGTTCTTC. Translating it yields CASSPRRAAHNEQFF. The whole variable domain, remainder taken from reference TRBV18 and TRBJ2-1, is NAGVMQNPRHLVRRRGQEARLRCSPMKGHSHVYWYRQLPEEGLKFMVYLQKENIIDESGMPKERFSAEFPKEGPSILRIQQVVRGDSAAYFCASSPRRAAHNEQFFGPGTRLTVL.

The chain links TRBV30 to TRBJ2-2, with D possibly TRBD1 on 5 matching bases. From germline, CDR1 is GTSNPN and CDR2 SVGIG (reference sequence). V dropped 4 bases and J dropped 2 bases, with 23 bases sitting between them. The CDR3 length is 18 residues. The CDR3 here is CAWIRAHYDRNNTGELFF. The CDR3 DNA reads as TGTGCCTGGATCAGAGCCCACTATGACAGAAACAACACCGGGGAGCTGTTTTTT. Full variable domain (missing parts from reference TRBV30 and TRBJ2-2): SQTIHQWPATLVQPVGSPLSLECTVEGTSNPNLYWYRQAAGRGLQLLFYSVGIGQISSEVPQNLSASRPQDRQFILSSKKLLLSDSGFYLCAWIRAHYDRNNTGELFFGEGSRLTVL.

About this clone: One end of the junction is discordant with germline, which a read error may explain. The same CDR3 also results from other DNA sequences found in this sample. The chain uses TRBV19 and TRBJ1-1, with D tentatively TRBD1 (6 bases). CDR1 LNHDA and CDR2 SQIVND come from the germline V gene (reference sequence). CDR3 length: 14 amino acids. The CDR3 region has the DNA TGTGCCAGTAGTCTACAGGGTAGATACACTGAAGCCTTCTTT. It encodes CASSLQGRYTEAFF.

The chain has TRBV30 and TRBJ2-7; 8 nucleotides agree with TRBD1. J lost 3 bases, V lost 4 bases, and 11 bases had no gene match. CDR1 is GTSNPN and CDR2 is SVGIG in the germline V gene (reference sequence). The CDR3 runs 15 residues. The CDR3 sequence: CAWTRGTGGDYEQYF. Written as DNA, the CDR3 is TGTGCCTGGACCCGAGGGACAGGTGGGGACTACGAGCAGTACTTC.

This clone has only one observation. The V gene is TRBV9, the J gene TRBJ1-1; D is undetermined. CDR1 and CDR2 (germline): SGDLS, YYNGEE. There are 14 residues in the CDR3. Trimming removed 3 bases from V and 2 bases from J, with 11 bases in between. The CDR3 is CASSANTVNTEAFF. As DNA, the CDR3 is TGTGCCAGCAGCGCGAATACAGTTAACACTGAAGCTTTCTTT.

The V call is TRBV30, the J call TRBJ2-7; D is undetermined. The CDR3 has 12 amino acids. Trimming removed 4 bases at V and 1 base at J, with 8 bases between. CDR1 is GTSNPN and CDR2 is SVGIG in the germline V gene (reference sequence). CDR3 residues: CAWTKLSYEQYF. Here the CDR3 DNA reads TGTGCCTGGACAAAGCTTTCCTACGAGCAGTACTTC.

CDR3 region: CASSDTRNTEAFF. Written as DNA, the CDR3 is TGTGCCAGCAGCGACACCAGGAACACTGAAGCTTTCTTT. This chain uses TRBV7-8 with TRBJ1-1, with D unresolved. CDR1 is SGHVS, CDR2 FQNEAQ, per germline. CDR3 length equals 13 residues. V gave up 5 bases and J gave up 1 base, with 8 bases separating them.

The J gene is TRBJ2-3, the V gene TRBV7-2; 11 bases are shared with TRBD2. The CDR3 contains 16 residues. After removal of 7 bases from V and 1 base from J, the junction contained 7 bases not matched to a gene. In germline, CDR1 is SGHTA, CDR2 FQGNSA. Written as DNA, the CDR3 is TGTGCCAGCACGTTTAGCGGGAGGGCCCGCACAGATACGCAGTATTTT. Translation gives CASTFSGRARTDTQYF.

V usage is TRBV2 and J usage is TRBJ2-1, with TRBD2 matching 12 bases. V shed 7 bases and J 4 bases; nucleotides not matched to a gene: 11. Per the germline V gene, CDR1 is SNHLY and CDR2 is FYNNEI. The CDR3 runs to 17 residues. The chain's CDR3 is CASTGTSGPRPYNEQFF. CDR3 nucleotide sequence: TGTGCCAGCACCGGGACTAGCGGGCCGCGCCCTTACAATGAGCAGTTCTTC.

The chain employs TRBV19 and TRBJ2-5, with 9 bases aligning to TRBD2. The CDR3 loop spans 15 amino acids. The trim removed 4 bases at V and 4 bases at J, leaving 7 bases unmatched. CDR1 is LNHDA, CDR2 SQIVND, per germline (reference sequence). CDR3 loop: CASSTGREGLETQYF. As DNA, the CDR3 is TGTGCCAGTAGTACTGGGCGGGAGGGCCTAGAGACCCAGTACTTC. Full variable domain (remainder filled in from reference TRBV19 and TRBJ2-5): DGGITQSPKYLFRKEGQNVTLSCEQNLNHDAMYWYRQDPGQGLRLIYYSQIVNDFQKGDIAEGYSVSREKKESFPLTVTSAQKNPTAFYLCASSTGREGLETQYFGPGTRLLVL.

The count of this clone is one. The rearrangement links TRBV7-8 to TRBJ2-7; unclear D gene. Germline V CDR1 and CDR2: SGHVS, FQNEAQ. The ends were cut back, 5 bases at V and 1 base at J, with 6 bases in the middle. The CDR3 runs to 12 residues. CDR3 residues: CASSPLSYEQYF. The CDR3 DNA reads as TGTGCCAGCAGCCCGTTATCCTACGAGCAGTACTTC.

This chain joins TRBV7-6 and TRBJ2-7; TRBD2 matches at 11 bases. The germline gives CDR1 SGHVS, CDR2 FNYEAQ. The CDR3 has 15 amino acids. Trimming took 5 bases from V and 5 from J; bases not matched to a gene: 8. CDR3 in DNA: TGTGCCAGCAGCGTCTATAGCGGGAGGGCCAACGAGCAGTACTTC. Encoded protein: CASSVYSGRANEQYF.

The genes are TRBV19 and TRBJ2-4, with 9 bases fitting TRBD1. Trimming removed 7 bases from V and 1 base from J; junction bases left unmatched: 14. Germline V gene lookup returns CDR1 LNHDA and CDR2 SQIVND (reference sequence). This CDR3 has 18 amino acids. This CDR3 reads CASKVETGGIGAKNIQYF. In DNA form, the CDR3 reads TGTGCCAGTAAGGTCGAGACAGGGGGTATTGGGGCCAAAAACATTCAGTACTTC.

The chain joins TRBV18 to TRBJ2-7; possible D gene TRBD2, 6 bases. The CDR3 length is 14 residues. Trimming pared 6 bases from V and 4 bases from J, leaving 16 bases between. Germline CDR1 and CDR2: KGHSH and LQKENI. The CDR3 DNA is TGTGCCAGCTCTCAATCAGGAGGGGATTACGAGCAGTACTTC. This sequence encodes CASSQSGGDYEQYF. Complete variable domain (other parts from reference TRBV18 and TRBJ2-7): NAGVMQNPRHLVRRRGQEARLRCSPMKGHSHVYWYRQLPEEGLKFMVYLQKENIIDESGMPKERFSAEFPKEGPSILRIQQVVRGDSAAYFCASSQSGGDYEQYFGPGTRLTVT.

The chain employs TRBV10-3 and TRBJ1-6, with a tentative D call TRBD1 (5 bases). The germline V and J ends were trimmed by 6 bases and 6 bases, with 6 bases remaining between them. CDR3 size: 12 residues. Per germline, CDR1 ENHRY and CDR2 SYGVKD. Here the CDR3 reads CAIRTVNSPLHF. The CDR3 DNA follows: TGTGCCATCAGGACAGTTAATTCACCCCTCCACTTT.

V gene TRBV29-1 combines with J gene TRBJ2-7, with 13 nucleotides matching TRBD2. The CDR3 extends over 13 amino acids. From germline, CDR1 is SQVTM and CDR2 ANQGSEA. Trimming took 6 bases from V and 5 from J; bases not matched to a gene: 4. Here the CDR3 reads CSVRTSGSDEQYF. The CDR3 DNA reads TGCAGCGTCAGGACTAGCGGGAGCGACGAGCAGTACTTC.

The rearrangement joins TRBV5-1 to TRBJ2-1; TRBD2 matches 12 bases. CDR3 length equals 18 residues. The V gene end was trimmed by 1 base and the J gene end by 4 bases; junction bases not matched to a gene: 9. The germline V gene has CDR1 SGHRS and CDR2 YFSETQ. CDR3 bases: TGCGCCAGCAGCTTGCTTCCCAAGACTAGCGGGGGATACAATGAGCAGTTCTTC. This translates into CASSLLPKTSGGYNEQFF.

V is TRBV7-6 and J is TRBJ2-4; 9 bases are shared with TRBD1. The germline gives CDR1 SGHVS, CDR2 FNYEAQ. The CDR3 covers 17 residues. After removal of 5 bases from V and 3 bases from J, the junction contained 11 bases not matched to a gene. The CDR3 here is CASSLGTGSSFKNIQYF. The CDR3 region has the DNA TGTGCCAGCAGCCTCGGGACAGGGTCGAGTTTCAAAAACATTCAGTACTTC.

The chain joins TRBV7-9 to TRBJ1-2; no firm D call. Looked up from germline, CDR1 is SEHNR and CDR2 is FQNEAQ (reference sequence). This CDR3 region has 13 residues. V was shortened by 5 bases and J by 1 base, with 8 bases between the two germline ends. Here the CDR3 reads CASSRGLNYGYTF. CDR3 DNA sequence: TGTGCCAGCAGCCGAGGGCTTAACTATGGCTACACCTTC.